These 13 T cell receptor beta chains originate from one sample sequenced in a study of post-analysis software for immune sequencing data (dated by TCRdb to 2014 to 2015). On the study overall, not on this receptor specifically: Significantly higher frequencies in patients than in controls were found for five or six TRBV segments, including TRBV5-6, TRBV5-1 and TRBV20-1.

No antigen has been assigned to these receptors. Libraries were made using PCR. For sequencing, an Illumina HiSeq 2500 was employed. Unique molecular identifiers were incorporated into TCR beta cDNA libraries to reduce PCR and sequencing biases. Starting from the raw public reads, TCRdb applied fastp trimming at Q25, assembled clones with MiXCR and retained in-frame beta chains. Rows are combined by CDR3 protein, so each entry shows the most common genes and DNA. Counted in this sample were around 710,000 distinct CDR3 sequences; roughly 46% of them appeared once. Of the sample, just under 5% is held by the ten largest clones. Sequences were obtained from blood. The receptor source for this set is a girl between 10 and 17 years old with multiple sclerosis.

The chain uses TRBV28 and TRBJ2-5; 10 positions match TRBD2. Near its end, the DNA agrees better with TRBJ2-7, so the J call may be wrong. The CDR3 sequence is 15 residues long. CDR1 and CDR2 (germline): MDHEN, SYDVKM. As DNA, the CDR3 is TGTGCCAGCAGTTTGACGGGACTAGCGTCTAACGAGCAGTACTTC. This codes for CASSLTGLASNEQYF.

This chain uses TRBV3-1 with TRBJ1-2; 7 nucleotides match TRBD1. From germline, CDR1 is LGHDT and CDR2 YNNKEL (reference sequence). Trimming removed 3 bases from V and 5 bases from J; junction bases left unmatched: 6. CDR3 length equals 14 residues. DNA of the CDR3: TGTGCCAGCAGCCAGACAGGGCTCAGTTATGGCTACACCTTC. The encoded protein is CASSQTGLSYGYTF.

V and J are TRBV3-1 and TRBJ2-7, with 7 bases identical to TRBD1. The V and J ends lost 3 bases and 3 bases, in that order; junction bases with no gene match: 2. This CDR3 comprises 13 residues. CDR1 is LGHDT and CDR2 is YNNKEL in the germline V gene (reference sequence). The CDR3: CASSHWDSYEQYF. Here the CDR3 DNA reads TGTGCCAGCAGCCATTGGGACAGCTACGAGCAGTACTTC.

The J gene is TRBJ1-5, the V gene TRBV20-1; unclear D gene. The CDR3 sequence is 15 residues long. Germline V CDR1 and CDR2: DFQATT, SNEGSKA (reference sequence). With 1 base removed from V and 7 bases from J, the gap between germline ends came to 17 bases. CDR3 DNA: TGCAGTGCTAGAGCCGAGGGTATATCTCCACAGCCCCAGCATTTT. Translating gives CSARAEGISPQPQHF.

The V and J genes are TRBV9 and TRBJ2-1; no clear D gene. CDR3 length: 12 residues. V was trimmed by 4 bases and J by 12 bases, leaving 14 bases between them. Germline-derived CDR1 and CDR2 are SGDLS and YYNGEE. As DNA, the CDR3 is TGTGCCAGCAGCCCCTCCGCAGGCAGGCAGTTCTTC. Translated, it gives CASSPSAGRQFF. Variable domain in full (rest from reference TRBV9 and TRBJ2-1): DSGVTQTPKHLITATGQRVTLRCSPRSGDLSVYWYQQSLDQGLQFLIQYYNGEERAKGNILERFSAQQFPDLHSELNLSSLELGDSALYFCASSPSAGRQFFGPGTRLTVL.

The rearrangement uses TRBV12-3 or TRBV12-4 and TRBJ2-4; 7 bases map to TRBD1. The DNA end is more similar to TRBJ2-7, so the J call may be wrong. The length of the CDR3 is 12 residues. CDR3 loop: CASSRTGPEQYF. The CDR3 DNA follows: TGTGCCAGCAGCCGGACAGGACCCGAGCAGTACTTC.

The table lists this clonotype with a few counts. The chain joins TRBV7-8 to TRBJ1-2, with D possibly TRBD1 on 5 matching bases. Germline V lookup: CDR1 SGHVS, CDR2 FQNEAQ. The CDR3 totals 16 residues. The V end was cut by 2 bases, the J end by 8 bases, with 21 bases between. The CDR3 loop is CASSLNGGEGSLGYTF. The CDR3 region has the DNA TGTGCCAGCAGCTTAAATGGGGGAGAAGGGTCTCTGGGCTACACCTTC.

This clonotype occurred once. V is TRBV10-3 and J is TRBJ2-1; a weak D match, TRBD2 (5 bases). There are 16 residues in the CDR3. In germline, CDR1 is ENHRY, CDR2 SYGVKD. The V end was cut by 2 bases, the J end by 5 bases, with 16 bases between. As DNA, the CDR3 is TGTGCCATCAGTGAGCGGCCCCAGCGGCTCGACAATGAGCAGTTCTTC. Its protein is CAISERPQRLDNEQFF.

The chain joins TRBV12-3 or TRBV12-4 to TRBJ2-6; D unresolved. With 4 bases removed from V and 2 bases from J, the gap between germline ends came to 12 bases. The CDR3 runs 16 residues. CDR3 amino acids: CASSSPTGAGANVLTF. The CDR3 DNA reads TGTGCCAGCAGTTCGCCCACTGGCGCTGGGGCCAACGTCCTGACTTTC.

The chain is built from TRBV9 and TRBJ2-1; TRBD2 might be the D (6 bases). Looked up from germline, CDR1 is SGDLS and CDR2 is YYNGEE. The V end was cut by 3 bases, the J end by 7 bases, with 17 bases between. The CDR3 covers 15 residues. CDR3 sequence (DNA): TGTGCCAGCAGCGCAAGCCCCACTAGCATTAATGAGCAGTTCTTC. Its protein product is CASSASPTSINEQFF.

This clonotype was seen at least ten times. This chain connects TRBV4-3 to TRBJ2-7, with TRBD2 as a possible D gene (5 bases). CDR1 LGHNA and CDR2 YSLEER come from the germline V gene. The CDR3 is made up of 14 amino acids. Trimming took 1 base from V and 1 from J, leaving 8 bases between them. The CDR3 spells CASSQGPGSYEQYF. DNA of the CDR3: TGCGCCAGCAGCCAAGGGCCGGGATCCTACGAGCAGTACTTC.

V is TRBV20-1 and J is TRBJ2-1, with D unclear. The germline V gene encodes CDR1 DFQATT and CDR2 SNEGSKA (reference sequence). V was clipped by 1 base and J by 0 bases, with 10 bases between them. CDR3 length equals 15 residues. DNA for the CDR3: TGCAGTGCTAGAGTTCTGCCTAGCTCCTACAATGAGCAGTTCTTC. Translated, it gives CSARVLPSSYNEQFF.

This clonotype was recorded a few times. The chain recombines TRBV5-1 with TRBJ2-1; TRBD2 matches 12 bases. Germline CDR1 reads SGHRS; CDR2 reads YFSETQ. V trimming: 3 bases; J trimming: 0 bases; junction bases outside the gene matches: 7. The CDR3 sequence is 18 residues long. The CDR3 region is CASSSRTSGTFSYNEQFF. CDR3 in DNA: TGCGCCAGCAGCTCGAGGACTAGCGGGACTTTCTCCTACAATGAGCAGTTCTTC.